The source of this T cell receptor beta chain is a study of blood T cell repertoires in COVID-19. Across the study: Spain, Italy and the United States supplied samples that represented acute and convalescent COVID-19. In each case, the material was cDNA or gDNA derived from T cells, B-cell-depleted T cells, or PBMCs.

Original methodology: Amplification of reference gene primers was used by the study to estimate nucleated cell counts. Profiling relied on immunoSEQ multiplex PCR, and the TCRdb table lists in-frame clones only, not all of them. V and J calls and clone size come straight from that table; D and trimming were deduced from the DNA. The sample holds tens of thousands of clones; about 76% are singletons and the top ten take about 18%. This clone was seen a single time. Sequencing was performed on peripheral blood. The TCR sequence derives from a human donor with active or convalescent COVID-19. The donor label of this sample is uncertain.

The CDR3, as DNA: TGTGCCAGCTCACCTCAGGACTTCTACGAGCAGTACTTC. Translating it yields CASSPQDFYEQYF. This rearrangement joins TRBV18 to TRBJ2-7; D might be TRBD2 (5 bases). This CDR3 region has 13 residues. The germline CDR1 and CDR2 sequences are KGHSH and LQKENI. Trimming took 3 bases from V and 3 from J, leaving 9 bases between them.